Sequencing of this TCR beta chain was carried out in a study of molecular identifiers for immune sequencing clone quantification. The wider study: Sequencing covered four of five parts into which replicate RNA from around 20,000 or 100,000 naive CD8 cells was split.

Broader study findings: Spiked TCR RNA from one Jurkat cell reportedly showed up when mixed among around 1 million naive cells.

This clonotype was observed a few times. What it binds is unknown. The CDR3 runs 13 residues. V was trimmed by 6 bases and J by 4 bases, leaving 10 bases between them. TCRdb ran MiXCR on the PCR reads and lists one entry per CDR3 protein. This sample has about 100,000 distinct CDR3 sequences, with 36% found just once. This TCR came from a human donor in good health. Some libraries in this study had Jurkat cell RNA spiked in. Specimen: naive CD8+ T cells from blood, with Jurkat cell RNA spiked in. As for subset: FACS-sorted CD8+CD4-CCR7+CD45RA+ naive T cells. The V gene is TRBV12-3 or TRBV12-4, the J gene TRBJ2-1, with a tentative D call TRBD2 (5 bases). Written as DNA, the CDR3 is TGTGCCAGCAGATCGAGCGGATACAATGAGCAGTTCTTC. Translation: CASRSSGYNEQFF.